These 26 T cell receptor beta chains were sequenced from one sample in a study of graft-versus-host responses after intestinal transplantation. Assay: immunoSEQ multiplex PCR; the TCRdb copy retains only in-frame clones and omits some. The sample lists about 90,000 clones; over 80% were seen once. For these receptors, no antigen is known. The source material was unstimulated CD8+ T cells sorted from spleen or lymph node cells, sampled before transplant. These receptor sequences come from a human donor who was the organ donor for an intestinal transplant.

Here the CDR3 reads CASSLSGASGMGLYEQYF. The CDR3, as DNA: TGCGCCAGCAGCCTTTCCGGGGCTAGCGGGATGGGGCTCTACGAGCAGTACTTC. The V gene is TRBV4-1, the J gene TRBJ2-7, with 9 bases aligning to TRBD2. This CDR3 region has 18 residues. The V gene end was trimmed by 4 bases and the J gene end by 3 bases; junction bases not matched to a gene: 16. Germline-derived CDR1 and CDR2 are MGHRA and YSYEKL.

The gene calls are TRBV9 and TRBJ2-2, with TRBD1 as a possible D gene (6 bases). Trimming pared 6 bases from V and 6 bases from J, leaving 21 bases between. Looked up from germline, CDR1 is SGDLS and CDR2 is YYNGEE. This CDR3 contains 16 residues. CDR3 bases: TGTGCCAGCAACGGGGACATAACGAGTCGCGCCGGGGAGCTGTTTTTT. It encodes CASNGDITSRAGELFF.

A note on this clone: Other DNA sequences in the same sample also yield this CDR3. The CDR3 DNA reads as TGTGCCAGCAGTGAGGCGCTTGGGGGGACTTACTTC. It encodes CASSEALGGTYF. The chain recombines TRBV2 with TRBJ2-4; D perhaps matches TRBD2 (6 bases). Germline CDR1 SNHLY, CDR2 FYNNEI. V was clipped by 3 bases and J by 16 bases, with 16 bases between them. CDR3 size: 12 residues.

The V call is TRBV10-3, the J call TRBJ1-2, with no clear D. Trimming took off 8 bases at V and 6 bases at J, with 19 bases between the two ends. The V gene's germline CDR1 is ENHRY and CDR2 SYGVKD. This CDR3 spans 14 amino acids. This chain's CDR3 is CAISRGVFSNGYTF. CDR3 sequence (DNA): TGTGCCATCTCCCGCGGTGTCTTTTCCAATGGCTACACCTTC.

This sequence joins TRBV5-6 and TRBJ2-1, with D maybe TRBD2 (5 bases). This CDR3 contains 12 residues. Deletions cut 4 bases from V and 7 bases from J, with 9 bases between. Germline CDR1 SGHDT, CDR2 YYEEEE. The CDR3 is CASSPDSNEQFF. In DNA, the CDR3 is TGTGCCAGCAGCCCGGACTCGAATGAGCAGTTCTTC.

The chain is built from TRBV19 and TRBJ2-1; no reliable D call. Trimming took off 0 bases at V and 6 bases at J, with 15 bases between the two ends. Germline loops: CDR1 LNHDA, CDR2 SQIVND (reference sequence). This CDR3 is 16 amino acids long. DNA for the CDR3: TGTGCCAGTAGTATAGATCGCGAGACAACTTTCAATGAGCAGTTCTTC. This sequence encodes CASSIDRETTFNEQFF. The full variable domain, rest sourced from reference TRBV19 and TRBJ2-1, is DGGITQSPKYLFRKEGQNVTLSCEQNLNHDAMYWYRQDPGQGLRLIYYSQIVNDFQKGDIAEGYSVSREKKESFPLTVTSAQKNPTAFYLCASSIDRETTFNEQFFGPGTRLTVL.

The genes are TRBV27 and TRBJ2-4, with D maybe TRBD1 (6 bases). Germline values: CDR1 MNHEY, CDR2 SMNVEV (reference sequence). Trimming stripped 5 bases from V and 7 bases from J, with 9 bases between. This CDR3 region has 12 residues. As DNA, the CDR3 is TGTGCCAGCAGTCCGACAGGCAACATTCAGTACTTC. Residues: CASSPTGNIQYF.

The count of this clone is one. This sequence joins TRBV4-1 and TRBJ1-1, with 10 nucleotides matching TRBD1. CDR1 and CDR2 (germline): MGHRA, YSYEKL. The CDR3 runs 17 residues. The V segment lost 4 bases and the J segment 4 bases; nucleotides outside the gene matches: 12. The CDR3 spells CASSLTGTGVGVTEAFF. The CDR3 nucleotides are TGCGCCAGCAGCCTAACCGGGACAGGGGTTGGAGTCACTGAAGCTTTCTTT.

This rearrangement joins TRBV7-9 to TRBJ2-1; the D gene is possibly TRBD2 (6 bases). The germline V gene has CDR1 SEHNR and CDR2 FQNEAQ (reference sequence). The CDR3 contains 16 residues. The V end was cut by 4 bases, the J end by 6 bases, with 19 bases between. The CDR3 DNA is TGTGCCAGCAGCTCTACATTCTACCGGGACTCCAATGAGCAGTTCTTC. Protein: CASSSTFYRDSNEQFF.

The V and J genes are TRBV11-2 and TRBJ2-7; D might be TRBD1 (5 bases). CDR3 length: 16 residues. Germline loops: CDR1 SGHAT, CDR2 FQNNGV. Trimming left V 4 bases short and J 6 bases short, with 22 bases between. Here the CDR3 DNA reads TGTGCCAGCAGCTCATTCCCGCGGCTGGGGCCAATCGAGCAGTACTTC. This sequence encodes CASSSFPRLGPIEQYF.

Concerning this clone itself: Compared with germline, one end of the junction differs, possibly owing to a read error. The genes are TRBV7-9 and TRBJ2-7, with 11 bases lining up with TRBD2. Germline-derived CDR1 and CDR2 are SEHNR and FQNEAQ (reference sequence). This CDR3 has 12 amino acids. The CDR3 sequence is CASSSIGLAGHF. The CDR3 region has the DNA TGTGCCAGCAGCTCCATCGGACTAGCGGGCCACTTC.

The chain combines TRBV7-9 with TRBJ2-2; perhaps TRBD1 as D (6 bases). This CDR3 contains 13 residues. Germline V lookup: CDR1 SEHNR, CDR2 FQNEAQ (reference sequence). V was clipped by 8 bases and J by 6 bases, with 13 bases between them. The CDR3 DNA sequence: TGTGCCAGCGGATACAGGGCCCCCGGGGAGCTGTTTTTT. It encodes CASGYRAPGELFF. The entire variable domain, with the rest obtained from reference TRBV7-9 and TRBJ2-2, is as follows: DTGVSQNPRHKITKRGQNVTFRCDPISEHNRLYWYRQTLGQGPEFLTYFQNEAQLEKSRLLSDRFSAERPKGSFSTLEIQRTEQGDSAMYLCASGYRAPGELFFGEGSRLTVL.

The gene calls are TRBV7-9 and TRBJ1-2, with TRBD1 identical over 10 bases. The germline V gene encodes CDR1 SEHNR and CDR2 FQNEAQ (reference sequence). There are 15 residues in the CDR3. The V segment lost 5 bases and the J segment 3 bases; nucleotides outside the gene matches: 6. CDR3: CASSQGTGADYGYTF. In DNA, the CDR3 is TGTGCCAGCAGCCAGGGGACAGGGGCGGACTATGGCTACACCTTC.

The chain employs TRBV10-3 and TRBJ2-2; no firm D call. Per the germline V gene, CDR1 is ENHRY and CDR2 is SYGVKD. This CDR3 spans 15 amino acids. V lost 5 bases and J 7 bases, leaving 17 bases between the germline ends. CDR3 sequence: CAISRLDPYDGELFF. CDR3 in DNA: TGTGCCATCAGTCGTCTAGACCCATACGACGGGGAGCTGTTTTTT.

This clone was recorded a few times. This chain's CDR3 is CASSGGALFEYEQYF. The CDR3 nucleotides are TGTGCCAGCAGCGGCGGGGCCTTATTTGAGTACGAGCAGTACTTC. This chain uses TRBV2 with TRBJ2-7, with a tentative D call TRBD2 (6 bases). The V gene's germline CDR1 is SNHLY and CDR2 FYNNEI. The CDR3 is 15 residues long. V was trimmed by 6 bases and J by 4 bases, leaving 19 bases between them.

This clone has just a few counts. The chain joins TRBV13 to TRBJ1-3; a possible D gene is TRBD1 (6 bases). Deletions cut 5 bases from V and 0 bases from J, with 14 bases between. The CDR3 extends over 16 amino acids. Germline assignment: CDR1 PRHDT and CDR2 FYEKMQ (reference sequence). CDR3 DNA sequence: TGTGCCAGCAGCCGCGGGGGCGACTACTCTGGAAACACCATATATTTT. This sequence encodes CASSRGGDYSGNTIYF.

This chain connects TRBV28 to TRBJ1-2; TRBD1 is a possible D gene (6 bases). The germline CDR1 and CDR2 sequences are MDHEN and SYDVKM. The CDR3 spans 15 residues. Between the trimmed V and J ends, which lost 5 bases and 4 bases, there was a span of 17 bases. The CDR3 region has the DNA TGTGCCAGCAGTCACGGAGGACAGTCGTTCTATGGCTACACCTTC. It translates to CASSHGGQSFYGYTF.

The rearrangement links TRBV7-8 to TRBJ2-7, with 9 bases matching TRBD1. From germline, CDR1 is SGHVS and CDR2 FQNEAQ. The J segment lost 5 bases and the V segment lost 5 bases, leaving 10 bases of the junction unmatched. This CDR3 has 15 amino acids. CDR3 residues: CASSRPGQGWHEQYF. The CDR3 nucleotides read TGTGCCAGCAGCCGACCGGGACAGGGATGGCACGAGCAGTACTTC. Combining the CDR3 with reference TRBV7-8 and TRBJ2-7 gives the whole variable domain GAGVSQSPRYKVAKRGQDVALRCDPISGHVSLFWYQQALGQGPEFLTYFQNEAQLDKSGLPSDRFFAERPEGSVSTLKIQRTQQEDSAVYLCASSRPGQGWHEQYFGPGTRLTVT.

The J gene is TRBJ2-3, the V gene TRBV7-9; D unclear. The CDR3 runs to 13 residues. V gave up 2 bases and J gave up 0 bases, with 3 bases separating them. Germline loops: CDR1 SEHNR, CDR2 FQNEAQ (reference sequence). CDR3 region: CASSLPSTDTQYF. The CDR3 nucleotides are TGTGCCAGCAGCTTACCTAGCACAGATACGCAGTATTTT.

The chain employs TRBV28 and TRBJ1-4; D is unresolved. The CDR3 totals 12 residues. Trimming shortened V by 5 bases and J by 3 bases, and 4 bases separated the two germline ends. CDR1 is MDHEN, CDR2 SYDVKM, per germline. Here the CDR3 DNA reads TGTGCCAGCAGTCGGGCTAATGAAAAACTGTTTTTT. Translation: CASSRANEKLFF.

The V call is TRBV27, the J call TRBJ2-7; 8 bases agree with TRBD1. This CDR3 comprises 16 residues. Trimming removed 5 bases from V and 3 bases from J; junction bases left unmatched: 12. The germline V gene encodes CDR1 MNHEY and CDR2 SMNVEV (reference sequence). The CDR3: CASSKTPDREDYEQYF. CDR3 in DNA: TGTGCCAGCAGTAAAACCCCGGACAGGGAGGACTACGAGCAGTACTTC.

The chain recombines TRBV14 with TRBJ2-6, with D perhaps matching TRBD1 (6 bases). Germline CDR1 reads SGHDN; CDR2 reads FVKESK. V lost 2 bases to trimming and J lost 2 bases, with 10 bases between them. The CDR3 spans 16 residues. DNA for the CDR3: TGTGCCAGCAGCCAAACCTCAGGGGCTGGGGCCAACGTCCTGACTTTC. Translated: CASSQTSGAGANVLTF.

The chain has TRBV6-5 and TRBJ2-5; 9 positions match TRBD2. The CDR3 covers 14 residues. Germline values: CDR1 MNHEY, CDR2 SVGAGI. J was trimmed by 7 bases and V by 4 bases; bases with no gene match: 7. The CDR3 DNA reads as TGTGCCAGCAGTTCGACTAGCGGTGCTGGGACCCAGTACTTC. Translated, it gives CASSSTSGAGTQYF.

V and J are TRBV6-6 and TRBJ2-7, with D maybe TRBD1 (5 bases). Germline V lookup: CDR1 MNHNY, CDR2 SVGAGI (reference sequence). The length of the CDR3 is 15 residues. Between the trimmed V and J ends, which lost 0 bases and 2 bases, there was a span of 11 bases. CDR3 coding DNA: TGTGCCAGCAGTTACTCGGGTGACAGAGCCTACGAGCAGTACTTC. It codes for CASSYSGDRAYEQYF.

J is TRBJ2-7 and V is TRBV30; TRBD2 agrees at 7 bases. The CDR3 spans 14 residues. J gave up 7 bases and V 3 bases, and 12 bases lay outside the gene matches. Per the germline V gene, CDR1 is GTSNPN and CDR2 is SVGIG (reference sequence). The CDR3 coding sequence is TGTGCCTGGAGCCTGGGTAGCGGAGCGGGAGAGCAGTACTTC. This codes for CAWSLGSGAGEQYF.

CDR3: CASSSSPSGRVEQFF. CDR3 DNA sequence: TGTGCCAGCAGCTCCTCTCCAAGCGGGAGGGTTGAGCAGTTCTTC. This chain links TRBV9 with TRBJ2-1, with 10 bases matching TRBD2. The CDR3 sequence is 15 residues long. The germline V gene encodes CDR1 SGDLS and CDR2 YYNGEE. J lost 9 bases, V lost 4 bases, and 10 bases had no gene match.